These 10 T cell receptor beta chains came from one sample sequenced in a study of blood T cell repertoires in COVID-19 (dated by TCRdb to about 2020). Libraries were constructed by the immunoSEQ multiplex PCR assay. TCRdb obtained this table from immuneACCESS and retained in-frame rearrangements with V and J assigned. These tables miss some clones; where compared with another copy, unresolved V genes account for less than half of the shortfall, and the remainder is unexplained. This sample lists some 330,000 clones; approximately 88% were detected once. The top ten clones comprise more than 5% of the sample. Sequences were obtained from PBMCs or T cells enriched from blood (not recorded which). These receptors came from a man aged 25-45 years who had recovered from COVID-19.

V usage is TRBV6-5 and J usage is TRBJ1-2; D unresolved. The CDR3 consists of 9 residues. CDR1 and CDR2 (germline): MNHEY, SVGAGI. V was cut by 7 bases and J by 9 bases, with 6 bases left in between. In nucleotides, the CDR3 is TGTGCCAGCACATTTTGCTACACCTTC. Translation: CASTFCYTF.

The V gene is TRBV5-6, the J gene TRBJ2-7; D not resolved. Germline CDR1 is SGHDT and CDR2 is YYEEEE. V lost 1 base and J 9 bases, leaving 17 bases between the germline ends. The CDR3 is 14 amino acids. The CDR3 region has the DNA TGTGCCAGCAGCTTGTATTCTTACAGTCTGTGGCAGTACTTC. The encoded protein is CASSLYSYSLWQYF.

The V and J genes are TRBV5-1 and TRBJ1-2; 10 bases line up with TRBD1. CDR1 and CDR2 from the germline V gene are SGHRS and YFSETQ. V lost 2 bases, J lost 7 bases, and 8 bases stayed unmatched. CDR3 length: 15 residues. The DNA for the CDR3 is TGCGCCAGCAGCTTTCAAAGGACAGGGGGTGTTGGCTACACCTTC. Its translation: CASSFQRTGGVGYTF.

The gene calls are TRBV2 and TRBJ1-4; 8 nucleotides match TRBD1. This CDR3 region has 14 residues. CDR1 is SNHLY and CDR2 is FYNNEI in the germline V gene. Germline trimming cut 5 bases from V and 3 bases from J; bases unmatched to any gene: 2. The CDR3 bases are TGTGCCAGCAGTCAGGGGGCCGCTAATGAAAAACTGTTTTTT. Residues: CASSQGAANEKLFF.

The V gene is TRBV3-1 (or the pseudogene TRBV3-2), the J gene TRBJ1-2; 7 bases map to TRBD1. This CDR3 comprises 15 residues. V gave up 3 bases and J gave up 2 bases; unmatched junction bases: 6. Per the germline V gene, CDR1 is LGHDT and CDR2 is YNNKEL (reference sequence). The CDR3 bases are TGTGCCAGCAGCCAGGGACAGCACGGGAACTATGGCTACACCTTC. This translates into CASSQGQHGNYGYTF.

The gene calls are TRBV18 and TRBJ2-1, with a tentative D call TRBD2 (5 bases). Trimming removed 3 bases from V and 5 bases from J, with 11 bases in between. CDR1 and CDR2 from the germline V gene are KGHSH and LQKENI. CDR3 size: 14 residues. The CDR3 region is CASSPLGGNNEQFF. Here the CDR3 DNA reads TGTGCCAGCTCACCGCTTGGAGGCAACAATGAGCAGTTCTTC. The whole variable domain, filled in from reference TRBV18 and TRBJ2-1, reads NAGVMQNPRHLVRRRGQEARLRCSPMKGHSHVYWYRQLPEEGLKFMVYLQKENIIDESGMPKERFSAEFPKEGPSILRIQQVVRGDSAAYFCASSPLGGNNEQFFGPGTRLTVL.

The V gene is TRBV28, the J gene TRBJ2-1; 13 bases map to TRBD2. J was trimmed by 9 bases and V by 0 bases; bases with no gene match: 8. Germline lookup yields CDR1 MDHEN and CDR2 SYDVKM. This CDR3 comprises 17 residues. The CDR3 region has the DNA TGTGCCAGCAGTTTATGGGAACTAGCGGGGGGGCCGGGTGAGCAGTTCTTC. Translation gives CASSLWELAGGPGEQFF.

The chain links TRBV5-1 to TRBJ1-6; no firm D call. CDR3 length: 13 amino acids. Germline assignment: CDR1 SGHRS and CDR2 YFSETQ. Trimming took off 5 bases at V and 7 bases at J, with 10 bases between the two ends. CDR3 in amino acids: CASRSAENSPLHF. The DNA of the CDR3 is TGCGCCAGCAGAAGTGCAGAAAATTCACCCCTCCACTTT.

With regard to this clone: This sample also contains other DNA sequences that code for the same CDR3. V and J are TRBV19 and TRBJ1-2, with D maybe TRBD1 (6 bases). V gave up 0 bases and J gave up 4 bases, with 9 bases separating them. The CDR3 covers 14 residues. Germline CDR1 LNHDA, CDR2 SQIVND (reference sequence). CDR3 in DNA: TGTGCCAGTAGTATAGACAGAGGGGGCTATGGCTACACCTTC. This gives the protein CASSIDRGGYGYTF. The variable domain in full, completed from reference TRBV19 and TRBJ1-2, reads DGGITQSPKYLFRKEGQNVTLSCEQNLNHDAMYWYRQDPGQGLRLIYYSQIVNDFQKGDIAEGYSVSREKKESFPLTVTSAQKNPTAFYLCASSIDRGGYGYTFGSGTRLTVV.

The CDR3 DNA is TGTGCCAGCTCACCAGGACTAGCGGGGGGGGACACAGATACGCAGTATTTT. Its translation: CASSPGLAGGDTDTQYF. The chain recombines TRBV18 with TRBJ2-3; the match to TRBD2 covers 15 bases. The CDR3 spans 17 residues. After removal of 2 bases from V and 2 bases from J, the junction contained 2 bases not matched to a gene. Per the germline V gene, CDR1 is KGHSH and CDR2 is LQKENI.